The source of this T cell receptor (beta chain) is a study of spatial heterogeneity in lung cancer. Study information: The study consistently detected more beta-chain than alpha-chain sequences.

Each TCR cDNA molecule carried a unique molecular identifier. TCRdb ran MiXCR on the 5' RACE reads and lists one entry per CDR3 protein. Among 12,000 or so distinct CDR3 sequences listed, approximately 14% were seen once. General study points: The study found that expanded intratumoral alpha and beta TCR counts tracked tumor mutation counts. The estimate shows that only about 6.6% of tumor T cells were covered for alpha and approximately 13% for beta chains.

Worth noting for this clonotype: Its antigen is as yet unknown.

Time point in this sample: sample taken at primary tumor resection. The input material, whole RNA from tumor, nontumor lung or frozen PBMC, was sequenced unsorted. This CDR3 comprises 15 residues. V lost 5 bases to trimming and J lost 6 bases; unmatched junction nucleotides: 10. CDR1 MNHNS and CDR2 SASEGT come from the germline V gene. The receptor's source is a male donor with early-stage non-small cell lung cancer. The specimen comprised lung tumor tissue, sampled at surgery. This chain links TRBV6-1 with TRBJ2-3; 8 nucleotides line up with TRBD1. The CDR3 protein is CASSYGDRRGDTQYF. Written as DNA, the CDR3 is TGTGCCAGCAGTTACGGGGACAGGCGAGGGGATACGCAGTATTTT.